Below, 25 T cell receptor beta chains from the same sample are listed, as sequenced in a study of spatial heterogeneity in lung cancer. TCRdb ran MiXCR on the 5' RACE reads and lists one entry per CDR3 protein. The sample has roughly 10,000 distinct CDR3 sequences, around 6.5% seen once; the top ten hold under 30%. Time point described: sample taken at primary tumor resection. Whole RNA from tumor, nontumor lung or frozen PBMC was sequenced unsorted. The input for sequencing was PBMCs, taken at surgery. The source of these receptors is a male donor with early-stage non-small cell lung cancer.

There are many counts of this clonotype. A library prepared for alpha chains yielded this beta chain as an off-target read; its size is of little meaning. V and J are TRBV20-1 and TRBJ1-1; the D gene is possibly TRBD1 (5 bases). The germline CDR1 and CDR2 sequences are DFQATT and SNEGSKA (reference sequence). V was clipped by 1 base and J by 1 base, with 16 bases between them. The CDR3 sequence is 16 residues long. CDR3 in amino acids: CSARVSGVDGNTEAFF. The CDR3 nucleotides are TGCAGTGCTAGAGTGTCGGGGGTCGACGGGAACACTGAAGCTTTCTTT.

The table lists this clonotype with many counts. A library made for alpha chains picked up this beta chain off target, so its size means little. The chain carries TRBV7-2 and TRBJ2-5, with 15 bases that match TRBD2. The CDR3 runs 16 residues. Trimming removed 6 bases from V and 5 bases from J; junction bases left unmatched: 7. Germline assignment: CDR1 SGHTA and CDR2 FQGNSA. In DNA, the CDR3 is TGTGCCAGCAGATCGGTCGGGACTAGCGGGAGGGAGACCCAGTACTTC. It encodes CASRSVGTSGRETQYF.

This clonotype was recorded many times. The library was built for alpha chains, so this beta chain is an off-target read and its size means little. The chain joins TRBV6-2 or TRBV6-3 to TRBJ1-5; 7 nucleotides agree with TRBD1. V lost 2 bases and J lost 0; bases outside the gene matches: 7. This CDR3 is built from 17 residues. CDR1 and CDR2 (germline): MNHEY, SVGEGT. The chain's CDR3 is CASSYETGRYSNQPQHF. CDR3 in DNA: TGTGCCAGCAGTTACGAGACAGGGCGCTATAGCAATCAGCCCCAGCATTTT.

In this sample, this clonotype is medium-sized. Because the library targeted alpha chains, this beta chain is an off-target read whose size means little. The V call is TRBV11-2, the J call TRBJ2-1; D might be TRBD2 (5 bases). Trimming cost V 2 bases and J 6 bases, with 5 bases left between them. The CDR3 loop spans 12 amino acids. CDR1 SGHAT and CDR2 FQNNGV come from the germline V gene. This CDR3 is CASSLTSNEQFF. In nucleotides, the CDR3 is TGTGCCAGCAGCTTAACTAGCAATGAGCAGTTCTTC.

This clonotype has ten or more counts. For a library built for alpha chains, this beta chain is a stray read; little rests on its size. This chain connects TRBV7-9 to TRBJ1-5, with D possibly being TRBD1 (6 bases). The germline V and J ends were trimmed by 3 bases and 7 bases, with 13 bases remaining between them. This CDR3 region has 14 residues. Looked up from germline, CDR1 is SEHNR and CDR2 is FQNEAQ (reference sequence). CDR3 region: CASSFGTHGQPQHF. CDR3 bases: TGTGCCAGCAGCTTTGGGACACACGGGCAGCCCCAGCATTTT.

This clonotype was seen a handful of times. For a library built for alpha chains, this beta chain is a stray read; little rests on its size. The chain has TRBV4-3 and TRBJ2-7; 12 bases match TRBD1. Germline CDR1 reads LGHNA; CDR2 reads YSLEER. The length of the CDR3 is 16 residues. J gave up 4 bases and V 0 bases, and 4 bases lay outside the gene matches. This CDR3 reads CASSQDLGQGAYEQYF. The CDR3 DNA is TGCGCCAGCAGCCAAGACTTGGGACAGGGGGCTTACGAGCAGTACTTC.

There are many counts of this clonotype. This beta chain is a stray sequence in a library constructed for alpha chains; its clone size is not meaningful. This sequence joins TRBV7-9 and TRBJ2-1, with TRBD2 matching 10 bases. Per the germline V gene, CDR1 is SEHNR and CDR2 is FQNEAQ (reference sequence). The junction had 9 bases not matched to a gene; V was cut back by 5 bases and J by 8 bases. CDR3 length equals 15 residues. The CDR3 reads CASSLSSGSNHEQFF. The CDR3 nucleotides read TGTGCCAGCAGCCTTTCTAGCGGGAGTAACCATGAGCAGTTCTTC.

At least ten counts were recorded for this clonotype. The size of this beta chain means little, since it is a stray read in a library made for alpha chains. For the CDR3, the DNA is TGCAGTGCGAACCTAGCGGGAAGCTCCTACAATGAGCAGTTCTTC. Translated, it gives CSANLAGSSYNEQFF. This sequence joins TRBV20-1 and TRBJ2-1; 9 bases fit TRBD2. CDR1 DFQATT and CDR2 SNEGSKA come from the germline V gene (reference sequence). The junction had 6 bases not matched to a gene; V was cut back by 6 bases and J by 0 bases. The length of the CDR3 is 15 residues.

This clonotype was detected only a few times. Because this beta chain is a stray read in a library intended to capture alpha chains, its abundance should not be given much weight. The chain combines TRBV12-3 or TRBV12-4 with TRBJ2-1; TRBD2 matches at 10 bases. CDR3 size: 15 residues. The V gene end was trimmed by 7 bases and the J gene end by 10 bases; junction bases not matched to a gene: 13. The CDR3 region is CASKTGTSVIGEQFF. CDR3 nucleotides: TGTGCCAGCAAAACCGGGACTAGCGTCATTGGGGAGCAGTTCTTC.

This clonotype has just a few counts. Since it is a stray read in a library aimed at alpha chains, this beta chain has a size that is not meaningful. CDR3 DNA sequence: TGTGCCAGCAGTTTTGGGGCAGGGGAAGATACGCAGTATTTT. This gives the protein CASSFGAGEDTQYF. The chain carries TRBV12-3 or TRBV12-4 and TRBJ2-3; D is perhaps TRBD1 (6 bases). There are 14 residues in the CDR3. Trimming removed 3 bases at V and 5 bases at J, with 12 bases between.

Concerning this clonotype itself: This beta chain slipped into a library made for alpha chains as a stray read, so its size is not meaningful. V gene TRBV7-9 combines with J gene TRBJ2-1; no clear D. This CDR3 spans 17 amino acids. Germline-derived CDR1 and CDR2 are SEHNR and FQNEAQ (reference sequence). Trimming pared 4 bases from V and 5 bases from J, leaving 21 bases between. Here the CDR3 reads CASSSRKATLRNNEQFF. The CDR3 DNA reads as TGTGCCAGCAGCTCTCGAAAAGCCACACTTCGGAACAATGAGCAGTTCTTC.

The sample holds many counts of this clonotype. This beta chain is a stray read from a library made for alpha chains; its abundance is not meaningful. This chain uses TRBV28 with TRBJ2-7, with D perhaps matching TRBD2 (6 bases). The CDR3 runs 14 residues. Deletions cut 3 bases from V and 3 bases from J, with 12 bases between. Germline-derived CDR1 and CDR2 are MDHEN and SYDVKM. The CDR3 nucleotides read TGTGCCAGCAGTTTCCGCGGGGACGTCTACGAGCAGTACTTC. Amino acids: CASSFRGDVYEQYF.

In its sample, this clonotype was seen once. The library was built for alpha chains, so this beta chain is an off-target read and its size means little. The chain uses TRBV7-1 and TRBJ2-5; 10 bases agree with TRBD2. TRBV7-1 is recorded as an ORF, its role being uncertain. J lost 1 base, V lost 4 bases, and 3 bases had no gene match. This CDR3 region has 15 residues. Here the CDR3 DNA reads TGTGCCAGCAGCTGGACTAGCGGAGGCCAAGAGACCCAGTACTTC. Translated, it gives CASSWTSGGQETQYF.

This clonotype was seen repeatedly, ten times or more. Since the library was made to target alpha chains, this beta chain is a stray read and its abundance is not meaningful. This chain connects TRBV20-1 to TRBJ1-1; the D gene is possibly TRBD1 (5 bases). Germline V gives CDR1 DFQATT, CDR2 SNEGSKA (reference sequence). There are 16 residues in the CDR3. Trimming removed 2 bases from V and 7 bases from J, with 23 bases in between. The CDR3 sequence is CSARPRAQGARGEAFF. CDR3 sequence (DNA): TGCAGTGCTAGACCCCGCGCCCAGGGAGCCCGGGGTGAAGCTTTCTTT.

At least ten counts were recorded for this clonotype. The library was designed around alpha chains, so this beta chain is a stray read whose abundance carries little weight. The rearrangement links TRBV6-5 to TRBJ1-3, with D possibly matching TRBD1 (5 bases). The germline gives CDR1 MNHEY, CDR2 SVGAGI. V shed 5 bases and J shed 3 bases, with 11 bases lying between them. There are 14 residues in the CDR3. CDR3 coding DNA: TGTGCCAGCAGTCGGGGGGGGGTTGGAAACACCATATATTTT. Protein sequence: CASSRGGVGNTIYF.

This clonotype was counted many times. This beta chain is off target for a library built for alpha chains, so its abundance means little. The chain uses TRBV2 and TRBJ2-7, with TRBD1 identical over 8 bases. This CDR3 has 14 amino acids. Per germline, CDR1 SNHLY and CDR2 FYNNEI. J lost 2 bases, V lost 5 bases, and 5 bases had no gene match. The CDR3 region has the DNA TGTGCCAGCAGTATAACAGGGGGACCCTACGAGCAGTACTTC. As protein: CASSITGGPYEQYF.

This clonotype was counted many times. Found in a library prepared for alpha chains, this beta chain is an off-target read, and its abundance has little meaning. The chain recombines TRBV7-2 with TRBJ2-5, with 8 bases aligning to TRBD2. V gave up 3 bases and J gave up 2 bases; unmatched junction bases: 2. This CDR3 contains 14 residues. Looked up from germline, CDR1 is SGHTA and CDR2 is FQGNSA. The CDR3 here is CASSFGGAQETQYF. In nucleotides, the CDR3 is TGTGCCAGCAGCTTCGGGGGGGCACAAGAGACCCAGTACTTC. Full variable domain (remainder filled in from reference TRBV7-2 and TRBJ2-5): GAGVSQSPSNKVTEKGKDVELRCDPISGHTALYWYRQSLGQGLEFLIYFQGNSAPDKSGLPSDRFSAERTGGSVSTLTIQRTQQEDSAVYLCASSFGGAQETQYFGPGTRLLVL.

Worth noting for this clonotype: This beta chain lies outside the target of a library built for alpha chains; its clone size means little. This rearrangement joins TRBV7-6 to TRBJ2-1; 9 positions match TRBD1. Trimming at V came to 0 bases and at J to 7 bases, leaving 1 base not matched to a gene. Germline CDR1 reads SGHVS; CDR2 reads FNYEAQ. The CDR3 has 14 amino acids. The CDR3 coding sequence is TGTGCCAGCAGCTTAGCCGGGACAGGGAATGAGCAGTTCTTC. Protein product: CASSLAGTGNEQFF.

This clonotype turned up a few times. The junction does not match germline at one end; this may be a read error. This beta chain came through as a stray read in a library set up for alpha chains, and its size says little. This chain uses TRBV7-7 with TRBJ2-5; D is unclear. Per germline, CDR1 SSHAT and CDR2 FNYEAQ (reference sequence). CDR3 length: 14 amino acids. The CDR3 reads CASSLTGFQETQYF. CDR3 bases: TGTGCTAGCAGCTTAACCGGGTTTCAAGAGACCCAGTACTTC. The variable domain in full, with the rest retrieved from reference TRBV7-7 and TRBJ2-5, is GAGVSQSPRYKVTKRGQDVTLRCDPISSHATLYWYQQALGQGPEFLTYFNYEAQPDKSGLPSDRFSAERPEGSISTLTIQRTEQRDSAMYRCASSLTGFQETQYFGPGTRLLVL.

This clonotype appeared many times. This beta chain is a stray sequence in a library constructed for alpha chains; its clone size is not meaningful. This sequence joins TRBV6-5 and TRBJ1-3; D unclear. The V end lost 5 bases, the J end lost 0 bases, and 8 bases lay between the germline ends. This CDR3 comprises 14 residues. Germline values: CDR1 MNHEY, CDR2 SVGAGI. Written as DNA, the CDR3 is TGTGCCAGCAGTCCGGGAACCTCTGGAAACACCATATATTTT. Translating it yields CASSPGTSGNTIYF.

Concerning this clonotype itself: This beta chain represents an off-target read in a library built for alpha chains; its size is of limited meaning. The chain carries TRBV20-1 and TRBJ2-2, with D hard to call. The CDR3 contains 14 residues. CDR1 DFQATT and CDR2 SNEGSKA come from the germline V gene (reference sequence). Trimming took off 2 bases at V and 0 bases at J, with 7 bases between the two ends. The CDR3 region is CSARFQANTGELFF. The CDR3 nucleotides are TGCAGTGCTAGATTCCAGGCGAACACCGGGGAGCTGTTTTTT.

Remarks on this clonotype: This beta chain is a stray read from a library made for alpha chains; its abundance is not meaningful. V is TRBV7-3 and J is TRBJ2-3, with D hard to call. V gave up 5 bases and J gave up 0 bases, with 6 bases separating them. This CDR3 spans 13 amino acids. CDR1 SGHTA and CDR2 FQGTGA come from the germline V gene. The CDR3 nucleotides read TGTGCCAGCAGCCTAGGTAGCACAGATACGCAGTATTTT. Its protein is CASSLGSTDTQYF.

This clonotype was counted many times. The library was designed around alpha chains, so this beta chain is a stray read whose abundance carries little weight. The genes are TRBV27 and TRBJ2-7; maybe TRBD1 (6 bases). Germline CDR1 MNHEY, CDR2 SMNVEV (reference sequence). V lost 8 bases and J lost 4, with 12 bases in between. The CDR3 spans 12 residues. CDR3 protein: CASSDRSYEQYF. The DNA for the CDR3 is TGTGCCAGCTCCGACAGGTCTTACGAGCAGTACTTC.

This clonotype showed up many times. Since it is a stray read in a library aimed at alpha chains, this beta chain has a size that is not meaningful. This chain links TRBV12-3 or TRBV12-4 with TRBJ1-1; 7 positions match TRBD1. CDR3 length: 13 residues. J lost 8 bases, V lost 0 bases, and 3 bases had no gene match. The CDR3 region is CASSLAGGKEAFF. In DNA form, the CDR3 reads TGTGCCAGCAGTTTAGCAGGGGGCAAGGAAGCTTTCTTT.

This clonotype has ten or more counts. The library was built for alpha chains, so this beta chain is an off-target read and its size means little. V and J are TRBV6-5 and TRBJ1-2; D perhaps matches TRBD1 (5 bases). The germline gives CDR1 MNHEY, CDR2 SVGAGI. The CDR3 loop spans 14 amino acids. Deletions cut 2 bases from V and 5 bases from J, with 12 bases between. CDR3 DNA: TGTGCCAGCAGTTACAGTCAGGGCCGGTATGGCTACACCTTC. Translation gives CASSYSQGRYGYTF.